The 11 T cell receptor beta chains in this list originate from one sample, sequenced in a study of blood T cells in healthy people across ages (dated by TCRdb to the mid-2010s). Library creation used 5' RACE. TCRdb shows the sequencer as Illumina HiSeq 2500. A second PCR of roughly 6 to 12 cycles was performed with a sample-barcoded 5' primer and a J-beta primer mix. TCRdb trimmed the raw reads at Q25, called clones with MiXCR and kept productive beta chains. Rows are combined by CDR3 protein, so each entry shows the most common genes and DNA. Counted in this sample were roughly 1.5 million distinct CDR3 sequences; roughly 43% of them appeared once. Around 4% of the sample goes to the ten largest clones. Sequencing was performed on blood. These receptors came from a woman aged 18-35 years in good health.

The rearrangement links TRBV4-1 to TRBJ2-5; no reliable D call. The CDR3 sequence is 16 residues long. Germline assignment: CDR1 MGHRA and CDR2 YSYEKL. V was trimmed by 1 base and J by 2 bases, leaving 14 bases between them. Here the CDR3 reads CASSQGSGISQETQYF. CDR3 in DNA: TGCGCCAGCAGCCAAGGTTCAGGTATATCTCAAGAGACCCAGTACTTC.

This clonotype was picked up a small number of times. This chain links TRBV11-2 with TRBJ2-5; 10 bases map to TRBD1. Germline CDR1 and CDR2: SGHAT and FQNNGV. Trimming removed 5 bases from V and 3 bases from J; junction bases left unmatched: 9. The CDR3 has 16 residues. The chain's CDR3 is CASSHLTGTGEETQYF. The CDR3, as DNA: TGTGCCAGCAGCCATCTAACTGGGACAGGGGAAGAGACCCAGTACTTC. The full variable domain, completed using reference TRBV11-2 and TRBJ2-5, is EAGVAQSPRYKIIEKRQSVAFWCNPISGHATLYWYQQILGQGPKLLIQFQNNGVVDDSQLPKDRFSAERLKGVDSTLKIQPAKLEDSAVYLCASSHLTGTGEETQYFGPGTRLLVL.

This clonotype occurred a few times. The chain is built from TRBV4-2 and TRBJ2-3; no clear D gene. V lost 6 bases and J 0 bases, leaving 13 bases between the germline ends. This CDR3 contains 15 residues. Germline loops: CDR1 LGHNA, CDR2 YNFKEQ. CDR3 residues: CASSKDGSSTDTQYF. In DNA, the CDR3 is TGTGCCAGCAGTAAGGACGGATCAAGCACAGATACGCAGTATTTT.

CDR3 residues: CSASDRSPPVGYTF. The CDR3 bases are TGCAGTGCCTCCGACCGGTCACCTCCCGTTGGCTACACCTTC. V is TRBV20-1 and J is TRBJ1-2; D remains ambiguous. The V gene's germline CDR1 is DFQATT and CDR2 SNEGSKA (reference sequence). Trimming removed 6 bases from V and 7 bases from J, with 21 bases in between. The CDR3 length is 14 residues.

The chain uses TRBV10-3 and TRBJ2-3, with TRBD2 matching 8 bases. The ends lost 6 bases at V and 2 bases at J; junction bases unmatched: 7. The CDR3 covers 15 residues. The germline gives CDR1 ENHRY, CDR2 SYGVKD. CDR3 in DNA: TGTGCCATCAGGGGCGGCGGGGGGATCACAGATACGCAGTATTTT. Translating gives CAIRGGGGITDTQYF.

The chain is built from TRBV20-1 and TRBJ1-4; D remains ambiguous. The CDR3 consists of 12 residues. V was shortened by 6 bases and J by 0 bases, with 5 bases between the two germline ends. Germline V gene sequence: CDR1 DFQATT, CDR2 SNEGSKA (reference sequence). The CDR3 DNA reads as TGCAGTGCAACTACAACTAATGAAAAACTGTTTTTT. Its translation is CSATTTNEKLFF.

This clonotype was found a few times. The rearrangement uses TRBV12-3 or TRBV12-4 and TRBJ2-4; D is perhaps TRBD1 (6 bases). The CDR3 totals 14 residues. V dropped 4 bases and J dropped 8 bases, with 15 bases sitting between them. For the CDR3, the DNA is TGTGCCAGCAGTTCCTACAGGGCAGGGGACATTCAGTACTTC. Translating gives CASSSYRAGDIQYF.

This clonotype was observed a handful of times. The chain has TRBV27 and TRBJ2-2, with D hard to call. The length of the CDR3 is 16 residues. Looked up from germline, CDR1 is MNHEY and CDR2 is SMNVEV (reference sequence). V was pared by 4 bases and J by 1 base, with 13 bases between. The CDR3 nucleotides read TGTGCCAGCAGTTATTATCCAGCCTTGAACACCGGGGAGCTGTTTTTT. Translation: CASSYYPALNTGELFF.

With regard to this clonotype: A read error may produce the germline difference seen at one junction end. The rearrangement links TRBV27 to TRBJ1-4; 8 positions agree with TRBD1. Germline lookup yields CDR1 MNHEY and CDR2 SMNVEV (reference sequence). The CDR3 has 15 amino acids. This CDR3 reads CASRDGQGIREKRFF. In nucleotides, the CDR3 is TGTGCCAGCAGGGACGGACAGGGTATCCGTGAAAAACGGTTTTTT. The whole variable domain, filled in from reference TRBV27 and TRBJ1-4, reads EAQVTQNPRYLITVTGKKLTVTCSQNMNHEYMSWYRQDPGLGLRQIYYSMNVEVTDKGDVPEGYKVSRKEKRNFPLILESPSPNQTSLYFCASRDGQGIREKRFFGSGTQLSVL.

The chain uses TRBV4-1 and TRBJ2-1; 8 bases are a match to TRBD2. The germline gives CDR1 MGHRA, CDR2 YSYEKL. This CDR3 region has 18 residues. Trimming took 1 base from V and 1 from J; bases not matched to a gene: 9. The DNA for the CDR3 is TGCGCCAGCAGCCAAGGTATCCAGCGGGGGATGTCCTACAATGAGCAGTTCTTC. Translating gives CASSQGIQRGMSYNEQFF.

V usage is TRBV4-3 and J usage is TRBJ2-1, with D perhaps TRBD1 or TRBD2 (5 bases each). The CDR3 length is 15 residues. Germline V gene data show CDR1 as LGHNA and CDR2 as YSLEER. Trimming took 1 base from V and 3 from J, leaving 10 bases between them. Written as DNA, the CDR3 is TGCGCCAGCAGCCAAGTAGTGGGGGACTACAATGAGCAGTTCTTC. This encodes CASSQVVGDYNEQFF.